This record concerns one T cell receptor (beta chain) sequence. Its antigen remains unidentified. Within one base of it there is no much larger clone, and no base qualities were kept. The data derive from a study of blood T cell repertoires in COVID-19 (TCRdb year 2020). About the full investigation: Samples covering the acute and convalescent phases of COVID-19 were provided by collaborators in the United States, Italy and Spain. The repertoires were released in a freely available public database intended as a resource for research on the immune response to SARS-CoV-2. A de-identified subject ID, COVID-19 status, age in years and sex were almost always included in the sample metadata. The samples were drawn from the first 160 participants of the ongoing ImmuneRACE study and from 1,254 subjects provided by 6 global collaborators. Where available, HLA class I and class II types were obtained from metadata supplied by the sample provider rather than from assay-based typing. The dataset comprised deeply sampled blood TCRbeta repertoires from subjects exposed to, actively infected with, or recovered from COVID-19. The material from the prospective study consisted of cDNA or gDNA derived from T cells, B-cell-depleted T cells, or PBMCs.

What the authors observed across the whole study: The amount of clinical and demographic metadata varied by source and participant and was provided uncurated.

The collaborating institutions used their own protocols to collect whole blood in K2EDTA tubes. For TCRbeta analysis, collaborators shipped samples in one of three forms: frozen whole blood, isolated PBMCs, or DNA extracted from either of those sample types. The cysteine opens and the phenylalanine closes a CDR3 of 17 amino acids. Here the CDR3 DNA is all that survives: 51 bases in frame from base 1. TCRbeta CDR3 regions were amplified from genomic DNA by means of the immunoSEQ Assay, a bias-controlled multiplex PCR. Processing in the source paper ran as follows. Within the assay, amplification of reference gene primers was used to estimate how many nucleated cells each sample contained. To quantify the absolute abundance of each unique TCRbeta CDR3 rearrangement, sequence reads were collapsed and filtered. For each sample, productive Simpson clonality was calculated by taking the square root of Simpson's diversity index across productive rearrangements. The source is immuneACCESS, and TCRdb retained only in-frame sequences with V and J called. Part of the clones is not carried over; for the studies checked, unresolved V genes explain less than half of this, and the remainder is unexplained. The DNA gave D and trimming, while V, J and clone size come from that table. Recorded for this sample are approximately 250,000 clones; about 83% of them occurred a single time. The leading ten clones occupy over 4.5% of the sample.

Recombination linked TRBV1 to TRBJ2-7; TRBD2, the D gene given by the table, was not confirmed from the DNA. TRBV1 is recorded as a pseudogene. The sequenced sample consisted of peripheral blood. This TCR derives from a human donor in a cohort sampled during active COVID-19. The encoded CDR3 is CTSSQVELAGGPYEQYF. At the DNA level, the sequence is TGCACCAGCAGCCAAGTAGAACTAGCGGGAGGGCCCTACGAGCAGTACTTC.